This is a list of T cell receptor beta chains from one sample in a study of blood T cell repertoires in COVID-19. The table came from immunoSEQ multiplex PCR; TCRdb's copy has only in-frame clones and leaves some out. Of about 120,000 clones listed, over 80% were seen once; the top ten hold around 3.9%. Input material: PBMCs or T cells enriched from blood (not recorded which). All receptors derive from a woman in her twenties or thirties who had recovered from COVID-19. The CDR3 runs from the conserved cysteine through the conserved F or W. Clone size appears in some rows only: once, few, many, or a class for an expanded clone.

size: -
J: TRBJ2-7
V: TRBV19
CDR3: CASSILGQAYEQYF

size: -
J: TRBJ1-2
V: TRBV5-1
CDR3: CASSLGQVGYGYTF

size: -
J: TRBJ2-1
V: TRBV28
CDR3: CASRLAGGNEQFF

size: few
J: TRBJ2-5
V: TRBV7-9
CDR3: CASQARRSETQYF

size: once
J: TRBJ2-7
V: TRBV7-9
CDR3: CASTKTLAGGLGEQYF

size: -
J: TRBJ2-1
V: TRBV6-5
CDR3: CASRRTDDYNEQFF

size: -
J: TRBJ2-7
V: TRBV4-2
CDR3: CASSQAWTGRTYEQYF

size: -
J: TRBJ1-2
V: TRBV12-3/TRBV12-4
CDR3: CASSQTGDGYTF

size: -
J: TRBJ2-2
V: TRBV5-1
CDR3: CASSDTSGRDTGELFF

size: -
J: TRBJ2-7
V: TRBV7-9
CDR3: CASSPGLSKTYEQYF

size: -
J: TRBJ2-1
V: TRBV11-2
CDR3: CASSPGGWMRDRNEQFF

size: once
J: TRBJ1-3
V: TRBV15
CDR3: CATKGRSGNTIYF

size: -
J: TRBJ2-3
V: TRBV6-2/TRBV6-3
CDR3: CASSPLRDRGADTQYF

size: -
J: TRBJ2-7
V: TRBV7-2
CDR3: CASSAGSGGYEQYF

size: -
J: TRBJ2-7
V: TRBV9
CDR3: CASSRDGGAIKQYF

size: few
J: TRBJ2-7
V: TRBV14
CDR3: CASSQPNDRRFQDEQYF

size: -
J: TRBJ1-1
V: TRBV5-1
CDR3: CASSLESGTGLPFF

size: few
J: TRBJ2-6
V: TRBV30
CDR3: CAWTPRSGPGANVLTF

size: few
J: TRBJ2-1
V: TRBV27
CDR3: CASSFMGRRNNEQFF

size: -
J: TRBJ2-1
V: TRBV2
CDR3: CASSELGGPGPEQFF

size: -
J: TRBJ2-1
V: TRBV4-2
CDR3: CASSRSGPSYNEQFF

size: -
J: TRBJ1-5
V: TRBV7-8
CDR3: CASSFGDRGLQPQHF

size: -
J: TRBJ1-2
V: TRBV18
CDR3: CASSPGQRSNYGYTF

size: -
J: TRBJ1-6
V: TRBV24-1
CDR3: CAQGAPTNSPLHF

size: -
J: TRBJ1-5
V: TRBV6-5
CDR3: CASSPRRGNQPQHF

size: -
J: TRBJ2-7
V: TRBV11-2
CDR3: CASSSAGAWEREIAYEQYF

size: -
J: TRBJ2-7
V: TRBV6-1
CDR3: CASSEWDRSYEQYF

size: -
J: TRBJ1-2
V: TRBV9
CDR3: CASSANDRVYGYTF

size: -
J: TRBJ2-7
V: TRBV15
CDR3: CATSRDGGQGYEQYF

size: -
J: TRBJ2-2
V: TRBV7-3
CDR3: CASSLVRQGNTGELFF

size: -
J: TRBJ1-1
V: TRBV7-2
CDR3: CASSLDGGWVTTEAFF

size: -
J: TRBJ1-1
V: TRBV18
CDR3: CASSPPSRGNTEAFF

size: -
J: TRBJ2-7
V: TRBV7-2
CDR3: CASKQGITYEQYF

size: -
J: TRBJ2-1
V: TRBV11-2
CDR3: CASSPLTRVSGNEQFF

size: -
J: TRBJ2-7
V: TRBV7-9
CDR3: CASRLLGQGGYEQYF

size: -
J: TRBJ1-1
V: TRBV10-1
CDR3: CASRRDRENTEAFF

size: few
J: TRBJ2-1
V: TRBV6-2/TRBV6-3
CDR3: CASSYVGSLYNEQFF

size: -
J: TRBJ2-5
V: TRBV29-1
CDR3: CSVEAGGPRETQYF

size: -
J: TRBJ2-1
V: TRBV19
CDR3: CASAWSGRVGEQFF

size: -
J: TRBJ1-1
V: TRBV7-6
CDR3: CASSLPPWRDRTEAFF

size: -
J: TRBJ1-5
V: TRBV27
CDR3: CASRPDGGGGPSNQPQHF

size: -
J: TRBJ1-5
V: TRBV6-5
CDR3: CASTLQGIQPQHF

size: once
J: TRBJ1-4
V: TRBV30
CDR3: CAWSKKQGFPPVNEKLFF

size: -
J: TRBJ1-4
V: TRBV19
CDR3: CASRTYGTGGEKLFF

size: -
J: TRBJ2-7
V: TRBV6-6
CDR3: CASSFLGPYEQYF

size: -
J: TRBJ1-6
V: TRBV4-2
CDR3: CASSQVGTHNSPLHF